This entry features one T cell receptor beta chain sequence. Its antigen remains unidentified. Per-base quality was not reported, and no clone a single base away is much larger than it. The data were obtained in a study of control samples from healthy donors and cancer patients (dated by TCRdb to 2018 to 2020). The protocol used for the library was the immunoSEQ multiplex PCR assay. Drawn from immuneACCESS, this table holds only the in-frame rearrangements with V and J called that TCRdb kept. Clones are partly lost; checked studies trace under half to an unresolved V gene and leave the rest unexplained. The sample yields some 210,000 clones; approximately 91% were counted once. In total, the top ten clones hold around 1.9% of the sample. Sequences MNHEY (CDR1) and SVGEGT (CDR2) are obtained from the germline V gene. The CDR3, cysteine through phenylalanine, is 17 amino acids long. Solely the CDR3 DNA is kept, with 51 bases framed from the first base. Trimming takes 3 bases from V and 7 bases from J, and the germline ends sit 19 bases apart.

The clonotype was recovered from a man aged 30 to 45 in good health. The material sequenced was blood. The rearranged segments are TRBV6-2 or TRBV6-3 and TRBJ1-6; the D gene is unclear. In nucleotides, the sequence is TGTGCCAGCAGTTATCAACCGGGGTCGACGAGCAATTCACCCCTCCACTTT. Its protein reads: CASSYQPGSTSNSPLHF.